This TCR beta chain was captured by sequencing in a study of ipilimumab plus nivolumab after autologous stem cell transplantation (TCRdb year 2021). Regarding the study in general: The median number of doses received by trial patients was four or five for ipilimumab and roughly eight for nivolumab. The DLBCL cohort included primary refractory and relapsed disease, with 18-month progression-free survival of roughly 89% and 26% respectively. Some 34 patients made up the trial's intent-to-treat population. Patients with high-risk diffuse large B cell lymphoma, mature T cell lymphoma, or multiple myeloma undergoing autologous transplant were enrolled in the trial.

The V end loses 2 bases and the J end loses 5 bases, and a stretch of 13 bases separates them. CDR1 MNHEY and CDR2 SVGAGI were looked up in the germline V gene. Measured from the cysteine to the phenylalanine, the CDR3 is 14 residues long. Of all the DNA, just the CDR3 is kept, 42 bases in frame from base 1. The paper's findings and limits, for the study overall: According to the authors, a biologic rationale for studying the approach further came from T cell receptor repertoire, regulatory T cell phenotype and gut microbiota profiles. Combined checkpoint inhibition appeared tolerable as post-transplant consolidation, according to the authors' conclusion.

The library was built by means of the immunoSEQ multiplex PCR assay. TCRdb limited this immuneACCESS table to in-frame rearrangements with V and J called. A share of clones is missing; checked studies link under half to unresolved V genes, and the rest is unexplained. The sample includes 10,000 to 15,000 clones, with about 80% observed a single time. The ten largest clones represent about a sixth of the sample. A word on this clone: The antigen it recognizes is unknown. Base qualities are not provided; no much larger clone lies one nucleotide away.

Ipilimumab was given at 1 mg/kg intravenously on day 1 of selected weeks, and checkpoint therapy started 14 to 28 days after autologous transplant. Patients received nivolumab at 3 mg/kg intravenously on day 1 of weeks 1, 4, 7, 10, and every two weeks through week 26. This Phase Ib clinical trial tested ipilimumab plus nivolumab, a combined checkpoint inhibition, as consolidation after autologous stem cell transplantation. The sequencing here drew on PBMCs, taken in a trial of ipilimumab plus nivolumab as post-transplant consolidation. The clonotype originates from a male donor with diffuse large B-cell lymphoma. Here the chain combines TRBV6-5 and TRBJ2-7; D gene: possibly TRBD1, on 5 matching bases. The CDR3 region has the sequence CASSYGAGSDEQYF. At the DNA level, the sequence is TGTGCCAGCAGTTACGGGGCAGGGTCTGACGAGCAGTACTTC.